Below are 12 T cell receptor beta chains sequenced from a single sample in a study of CD8+ T cells in alopecia areata. Stated treatment: oral pan-JAK inhibitor, 5-10 mg twice daily. Reverse transcribed after extraction, RNA yielded cDNA as the sequencing template. Method: immunoSEQ multiplex PCR; TCRdb's copy keeps in-frame clones and lacks some. The repertoire consists of fewer than 250,000 clones, with around 66% occurring once and the leading ten covering roughly 4.2%. The source material was CD4+ T cells sorted from blood, sampled at week 4, from a patient treated with tofacitinib. These receptor sequences come from a human donor with alopecia areata.

The chain employs TRBV29-1 and TRBJ1-2; D call uncertain. The V gene lost 6 bases and the J gene lost 5 bases, with 13 bases spanning the gap. This CDR3 region has 12 residues. Per germline, CDR1 SQVTM and CDR2 ANQGSEA. This CDR3 reads CSVARSTYGYTF. As DNA, the CDR3 is TGCAGCGTGGCTAGGAGTACATATGGCTACACCTTC. The full variable domain, its missing parts supplied by reference TRBV29-1 and TRBJ1-2, is SAVISQKPSRDICQRGTSLTIQCQVDSQVTMMFWYRQQPGQSLTLIATANQGSEATYESGFVIDKFPISRPNLTFSTLTVSNMSPEDSSIYLCSVARSTYGYTFGSGTRLTVV.

This chain connects TRBV6-4 to TRBJ2-5; D remains ambiguous. The CDR3 is 16 residues long. CDR1 MRHNA and CDR2 SNTAGT come from the germline V gene. V was shortened by 4 bases and J by 3 bases, with 18 bases between the two germline ends. In DNA, the CDR3 is TGTGCCAGCAGTGGAATGGCCCCGGCGCACGAAGAGACCCAGTACTTC. Translation gives CASSGMAPAHEETQYF.

This chain joins TRBV5-1 and TRBJ1-2; a weak D match, TRBD1 (6 bases). Germline loops: CDR1 SGHRS, CDR2 YFSETQ. Trimming took off 4 bases at V and 4 bases at J, with 17 bases between the two ends. CDR3 length: 15 residues. The DNA of the CDR3 is TGCGCCAGCAGCCTCGCGGGGGCCTCTAGCTATGGCTACACCTTC. Translation: CASSLAGASSYGYTF.

This clone was seen once. The rearrangement joins TRBV5-1 to TRBJ2-4; no clear D gene. The CDR3 is made up of 17 amino acids. The V end lost 2 bases, the J end lost 0 bases, and 15 bases lay between the germline ends. Per the germline V gene, CDR1 is SGHRS and CDR2 is YFSETQ. The CDR3 nucleotides read TGCGCCAGCAGCTTCGACTCGGCGTCCCTAGCCAAAAACATTCAGTACTTC. Translated: CASSFDSASLAKNIQYF.

This clone was counted once. The chain combines TRBV2 with TRBJ2-5; 7 bases are a match to TRBD2. The V gene end was trimmed by 4 bases and the J gene end by 4 bases; junction bases not matched to a gene: 3. Germline CDR1 SNHLY, CDR2 FYNNEI. This CDR3 spans 13 amino acids. In DNA, the CDR3 is TGTGCCAGCAGTGGGGAGGGAGGAGAGACCCAGTACTTC. It translates to CASSGEGGETQYF.

The V gene is TRBV10-3, the J gene TRBJ1-2; D not certain. The CDR3 has 13 residues. Germline loops: CDR1 ENHRY, CDR2 SYGVKD. V lost 5 bases to trimming and J lost 3 bases, with 10 bases between them. The CDR3 DNA reads TGTGCCATCAGTCCCGGGGAACACTATGGCTACACCTTC. Translating it yields CAISPGEHYGYTF.

The count of this clone is one. J is TRBJ2-7 and V is TRBV27, with 10 positions matching TRBD2. The J segment lost 6 bases and the V segment lost 7 bases, leaving 6 bases of the junction unmatched. This CDR3 spans 13 amino acids. Germline V lookup: CDR1 MNHEY, CDR2 SMNVEV (reference sequence). Here the CDR3 reads CASKRGGLFEQYF. The CDR3 DNA is TGTGCCAGCAAGCGGGGGGGTCTTTTCGAGCAGTACTTC.

This clone was seen a single time. The chain recombines TRBV5-1 with TRBJ1-1; 8 bases align to TRBD1. This CDR3 is 14 amino acids long. V lost 7 bases and J lost 4; bases outside the gene matches: 9. Looked up from germline, CDR1 is SGHRS and CDR2 is YFSETQ. CDR3 residues: CASGMGQEGTEAFF. In DNA, the CDR3 is TGCGCCAGCGGAATGGGACAGGAGGGCACTGAAGCTTTCTTT.

This chain links TRBV27 with TRBJ2-5; maybe TRBD1 (6 bases). This CDR3 has 16 amino acids. Germline V gives CDR1 MNHEY, CDR2 SMNVEV (reference sequence). V dropped 3 bases and J dropped 5 bases, with 19 bases sitting between them. The CDR3: CASSFNDRHRGETQYF. DNA for the CDR3: TGTGCCAGCAGTTTTAACGACAGGCACCGCGGGGAGACCCAGTACTTC.

The CDR3 spells CASRPWTGFQETQYF. In DNA, the CDR3 is TGCGCCAGCAGGCCCTGGACAGGCTTCCAAGAGACCCAGTACTTC. V gene TRBV4-1 combines with J gene TRBJ2-5; 7 bases are shared with TRBD1. Germline V CDR1 and CDR2: MGHRA, YSYEKL. Trimming at V came to 6 bases and at J to 1 base, leaving 8 bases not matched to a gene. The length of the CDR3 is 15 residues.

The gene calls are TRBV30 and TRBJ2-2; D remains unclear. Germline V lookup: CDR1 GTSNPN, CDR2 SVGIG (reference sequence). V shed 6 bases and J shed 1 base, with 6 bases lying between them. The CDR3 covers 12 residues. The CDR3 sequence is CACRENTGELFF. CDR3 nucleotides: TGTGCCTGTCGAGAGAACACCGGGGAGCTGTTTTTT.

There are a few counts of this clone. The rearrangement uses TRBV7-9 and TRBJ2-3; 9 bases are a match to TRBD2. Germline V lookup: CDR1 SEHNR, CDR2 FQNEAQ (reference sequence). The junction had 9 bases not matched to a gene; V was cut back by 2 bases and J by 3 bases. This CDR3 comprises 17 residues. CDR3 region: CASSLRLSGGKTDTQYF. The CDR3 DNA reads TGTGCCAGCAGCTTAAGGTTGAGCGGGGGGAAAACAGATACGCAGTATTTT.